A single sample is the source of the 24 T cell receptor beta chains below, sequenced in a study of Ad26.COV2.S vaccination and SARS-CoV-2 variants. Noted treatment: roughly 18 received Ad26.COV2.S at low or high dose, single or two shots; several received placebo; per-sample allocation not given. It was on day 63 after the first vaccine or placebo injection that samples were taken. Sequenced by immunoSEQ multiplex PCR; TCRdb stores in-frame clones only, minus some. Of some 320,000 clones in the sample, about 85% are singletons; the top ten hold 2% to 2.5%. The material sequenced was peripheral blood, taken in a trial of Ad26.COV2.S vaccine versus placebo. These receptors all stem from a person between 18 and 60 years old who received the Ad26.COV2.S COVID-19 vaccine or a placebo.

This clone is a singleton in its sample. The chain joins TRBV19 to TRBJ1-5; D remains ambiguous. There are 14 residues in the CDR3. Trimming removed 3 bases from V and 3 bases from J, with 9 bases in between. Germline CDR1 LNHDA, CDR2 SQIVND (reference sequence). DNA of the CDR3: TGTGCCAGTAGTATTGGGCACATCAATCAGCCCCAGCATTTT. This translates into CASSIGHINQPQHF.

This sequence joins TRBV6-1 and TRBJ2-5, with TRBD1 matching over 9 bases. Germline V CDR1 and CDR2: MNHNS, SASEGT. V lost 3 bases, J lost 4 bases, and 12 bases stayed unmatched. The CDR3 has 17 residues. CDR3 nucleotides: TGTGCCAGCAGTGACCCTTCACAGGGGGCCGTAGGAGAGACCCAGTACTTC. It yields the protein CASSDPSQGAVGETQYF.

This clone has only one observation. The chain links TRBV27 to TRBJ1-4; the D gene is possibly TRBD1 (5 bases). The germline CDR1 and CDR2 sequences are MNHEY and SMNVEV (reference sequence). The CDR3 totals 15 residues. Trimming stripped 10 bases from V and 5 bases from J, with 20 bases between. CDR3: CAIYLKAGSNEKLFF. The DNA for the CDR3 is TGTGCCATCTACTTAAAGGCAGGGAGCAATGAAAAACTGTTTTTT.

The chain carries TRBV28 and TRBJ2-5; either TRBD1 or TRBD2 may fit D (5 bases each). In germline, CDR1 is MDHEN, CDR2 SYDVKM. This CDR3 region has 15 residues. V was clipped by 4 bases and J by 4 bases, with 16 bases between them. Here the CDR3 reads CASSSPGRVGETQYF. The CDR3 DNA reads as TGTGCCAGCAGTTCCCCGGGGCGGGTGGGAGAGACCCAGTACTTC.

The chain couples TRBV7-3 to TRBJ2-3; the D gene is possibly TRBD2 (6 bases). From germline, CDR1 is SGHTA and CDR2 FQGTGA. CDR3 size: 17 residues. V was shortened by 2 bases and J by 0 bases, with 15 bases between the two germline ends. The CDR3, as DNA: TGTGCCAGCAGCTTAGGGCTTATGGGGGGAAGCACAGATACGCAGTATTTT. Encoded protein: CASSLGLMGGSTDTQYF.

J is TRBJ1-2 and V is TRBV13; 8 positions match TRBD1. Trimming removed 5 bases from V and 6 bases from J; junction bases left unmatched: 11. Germline V lookup: CDR1 PRHDT, CDR2 FYEKMQ (reference sequence). CDR3 length: 15 residues. CDR3 amino acids: CASSNTMPGGNGYTF. The CDR3 DNA is TGTGCCAGCAGCAATACCATGCCAGGGGGCAATGGCTACACCTTC.

This rearrangement joins TRBV6-1 to TRBJ1-6, with D perhaps matching TRBD1 (6 bases). This CDR3 has 17 amino acids. Germline CDR1 reads MNHNS; CDR2 reads SASEGT. Deletions cut 1 base from V and 10 bases from J, with 20 bases between. The CDR3 reads CASSEEVMGRGGSPLHF. CDR3 DNA sequence: TGTGCCAGCAGTGAAGAGGTCATGGGCAGGGGAGGGTCACCCCTCCACTTT.

The rearrangement links TRBV27 to TRBJ1-1; possibly TRBD1 for D (6 bases). Germline V gene lookup returns CDR1 MNHEY and CDR2 SMNVEV (reference sequence). The V and J ends lost 3 bases and 3 bases respectively, with 14 bases between them. The CDR3 contains 15 residues. CDR3 nucleotide sequence: TGTGCCAGCAGTTTTAGGGGGGGCTGGGACACTGAAGCTTTCTTT. The encoded protein is CASSFRGGWDTEAFF.

The rearrangement uses TRBV19 and TRBJ1-4, with TRBD1 matching 11 bases. The ends lost 3 bases at V and 7 bases at J; junction bases unmatched: 4. CDR1 is LNHDA, CDR2 SQIVND, per germline (reference sequence). The CDR3 covers 15 residues. CDR3 sequence: CASSIGTGGGEKLFF. CDR3 coding DNA: TGTGCCAGTAGTATCGGGACAGGGGGGGGTGAAAAACTGTTTTTT.

The J gene is TRBJ1-2, the V gene TRBV6-5; the D gene is possibly TRBD1 (5 bases). The CDR3 length is 15 residues. The V end was cut by 2 bases, the J end by 7 bases, with 17 bases between. Germline loops: CDR1 MNHEY, CDR2 SVGAGI. CDR3: CASSYRQGWDGGYTF. CDR3 DNA sequence: TGTGCCAGCAGTTACCGGCAGGGTTGGGATGGTGGCTACACCTTC.

This chain joins TRBV28 and TRBJ1-1; D not certain. CDR3 size: 15 residues. The germline V gene has CDR1 MDHEN and CDR2 SYDVKM. V was pared by 2 bases and J by 0 bases, with 10 bases between. The CDR3 DNA follows: TGTGCCAGCAGTTTAGGGTCGGGGATGAACACTGAAGCTTTCTTT. This encodes CASSLGSGMNTEAFF.

The J gene is TRBJ2-7, the V gene TRBV5-4; TRBD2 agrees at 7 bases. CDR1 is SGHNT and CDR2 is YYREEE in the germline V gene (reference sequence). This CDR3 comprises 14 residues. The J segment lost 0 bases and the V segment lost 0 bases, leaving 0 bases of the junction unmatched. The CDR3 DNA reads as TGTGCCAGCAGCTTGGGCGGGGGCTCCTACGAGCAGTACTTC. Translating it yields CASSLGGGSYEQYF.

This clone was detected only a few times. The gene calls are TRBV7-2 and TRBJ2-7; TRBD1 aligns across 9 bases. CDR3 length: 15 residues. With V trimmed by 1 base and J by 2 bases, 3 bases remained unmatched. The V gene's germline CDR1 is SGHTA and CDR2 FQGNSA. CDR3 sequence reads: CASSLGGQGTYEQYF. The CDR3, as DNA: TGTGCCAGCAGCTTAGGAGGACAGGGGACCTACGAGCAGTACTTC.

This chain uses TRBV7-7 with TRBJ2-2; the match to TRBD2 covers 9 bases. Trimming at V came to 1 base and at J to 4 bases, leaving 4 bases not matched to a gene. The V gene's germline CDR1 is SSHAT and CDR2 FNYEAQ (reference sequence). The CDR3 has 16 amino acids. This CDR3 is CASSLELAGITGELFF. CDR3 DNA: TGTGCCAGCAGCTTAGAGCTAGCGGGGATCACCGGGGAGCTGTTTTTT.

The CDR3 loop is CASSNSETQYF. Here the CDR3 DNA reads TGCGCCAGCAGCAACTCAGAGACCCAGTACTTC. The J gene is TRBJ2-5, the V gene TRBV5-1, with D unresolved. This CDR3 contains 11 residues. V lost 4 bases to trimming and J lost 4 bases, with 5 bases between them. Germline CDR1 and CDR2: SGHRS and YFSETQ.

The chain joins TRBV5-4 to TRBJ2-2; D unresolved. V shed 4 bases and J shed 4 bases, with 8 bases lying between them. From germline, CDR1 is SGHNT and CDR2 YYREEE (reference sequence). This CDR3 spans 13 amino acids. The CDR3 here is CASSPPGTGELFF. CDR3 nucleotide sequence: TGTGCCAGCAGCCCCCCAGGCACCGGGGAGCTGTTTTTT.

The chain links TRBV19 to TRBJ1-1; no firm D call. This CDR3 has 13 residues. The germline V gene has CDR1 LNHDA and CDR2 SQIVND (reference sequence). V was shortened by 3 bases and J by 6 bases, with 11 bases between the two germline ends. The CDR3 loop is CASSMVGGSEAFF. DNA of the CDR3: TGTGCCAGTAGTATGGTGGGTGGCTCTGAAGCTTTCTTT. The whole variable domain, remainder taken from reference TRBV19 and TRBJ1-1, is DGGITQSPKYLFRKEGQNVTLSCEQNLNHDAMYWYRQDPGQGLRLIYYSQIVNDFQKGDIAEGYSVSREKKESFPLTVTSAQKNPTAFYLCASSMVGGSEAFFGQGTRLTVV.

The chain employs TRBV2 and TRBJ2-7; 8 bases fit TRBD1. Germline trimming cut 3 bases from V and 3 bases from J; bases unmatched to any gene: 4. Germline V gene sequence: CDR1 SNHLY, CDR2 FYNNEI. This CDR3 comprises 14 residues. CDR3 coding DNA: TGTGCCAGCAGTGACAGGGGGCTAGTCTACGAGCAGTACTTC. Its translation is CASSDRGLVYEQYF. Based on the CDR3 plus reference TRBV2 and TRBJ2-7, the full variable domain is EPEVTQTPSHQVTQMGQEVILRCVPISNHLYFYWYRQILGQKVEFLVSFYNNEISEKSEIFDDQFSVERPDGSNFTLKIRSTKLEDSAMYFCASSDRGLVYEQYFGPGTRLTVT.

The V and J genes are TRBV7-3 and TRBJ1-1, with D unclear. Trimming took off 2 bases at V and 4 bases at J, with 8 bases between the two ends. Germline lookup yields CDR1 SGHTA and CDR2 FQGTGA. The CDR3 sequence is 13 residues long. The CDR3 nucleotides are TGTGCCAGCAGCTTATACAGAGCCACTGAAGCTTTCTTT. Translating it yields CASSLYRATEAFF.

The chain combines TRBV9 with TRBJ2-1; 12 bases are a match to TRBD2. The CDR3 covers 15 residues. The junction had 2 bases not matched to a gene; V was cut back by 3 bases and J by 4 bases. Germline V gene lookup returns CDR1 SGDLS and CDR2 YYNGEE. This chain's CDR3 is CASSATSGGYNEQFF. DNA for the CDR3: TGTGCCAGCAGCGCAACTAGCGGGGGGTACAATGAGCAGTTCTTC.

This clone showed up just a few times. The chain recombines TRBV30 with TRBJ2-7; the match to TRBD1 covers 10 bases. V gave up 2 bases and J gave up 5 bases; unmatched junction bases: 6. The CDR3 covers 14 residues. CDR1 GTSNPN and CDR2 SVGIG come from the germline V gene (reference sequence). The CDR3: CAWSPGQGVDEQYF. CDR3 sequence (DNA): TGTGCCTGGAGTCCAGGACAGGGGGTCGACGAGCAGTACTTC.

The chain is built from TRBV6-6 and TRBJ2-7, with D possibly being TRBD1 (5 bases). This CDR3 is built from 15 residues. V was trimmed by 4 bases and J by 0 bases, leaving 13 bases between them. Germline V lookup: CDR1 MNHNY, CDR2 SVGAGI (reference sequence). CDR3 coding DNA: TGTGCCAGCAGTTCAAAAGACAGCCACTCCTACGAGCAGTACTTC. Translation gives CASSSKDSHSYEQYF.

The chain combines TRBV5-1 with TRBJ2-3; 10 nucleotides agree with TRBD1. The CDR3 loop spans 17 amino acids. Germline-derived CDR1 and CDR2 are SGHRS and YFSETQ. The V and J ends lost 3 bases and 0 bases, in that order; junction bases with no gene match: 7. This CDR3 reads CASSYLGQGGSTDTQYF. The CDR3 nucleotides read TGCGCCAGCAGCTACCTCGGACAGGGGGGTAGCACAGATACGCAGTATTTT.

The chain uses TRBV30 and TRBJ1-1; D perhaps matches TRBD1 (5 bases). In germline, CDR1 is GTSNPN, CDR2 SVGIG (reference sequence). Trimming shortened V by 0 bases and J by 5 bases, and 10 bases separated the two germline ends. The CDR3 runs 13 residues. CDR3 DNA: TGTGCCTGGAGTGTACAGGTATTAACTGAAGCTTTCTTT. As protein: CAWSVQVLTEAFF.